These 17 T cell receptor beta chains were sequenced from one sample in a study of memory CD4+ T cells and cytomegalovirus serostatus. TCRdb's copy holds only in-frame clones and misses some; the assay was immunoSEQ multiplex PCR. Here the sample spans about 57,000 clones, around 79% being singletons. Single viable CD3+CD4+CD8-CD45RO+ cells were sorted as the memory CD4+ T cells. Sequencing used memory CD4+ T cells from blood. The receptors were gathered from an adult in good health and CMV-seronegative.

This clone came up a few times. The CDR3 spells CASSFTGTRGVYNEQFF. For the CDR3, the DNA is TGCGCCAGCAGCTTTACCGGGACTAGGGGGGTCTACAATGAGCAGTTCTTC. The chain couples TRBV5-1 to TRBJ2-1; 8 nucleotides agree with TRBD2. J lost 3 bases, V lost 2 bases, and 10 bases had no gene match. There are 17 residues in the CDR3. Per germline, CDR1 SGHRS and CDR2 YFSETQ.

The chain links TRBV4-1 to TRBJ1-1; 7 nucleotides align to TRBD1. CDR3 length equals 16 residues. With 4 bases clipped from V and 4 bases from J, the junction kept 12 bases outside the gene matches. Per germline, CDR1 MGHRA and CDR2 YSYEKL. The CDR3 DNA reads TGCGCCAGCAGCCGCGTCCGACAGGGTTCGGGCACTGAAGCTTTCTTT. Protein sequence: CASSRVRQGSGTEAFF.

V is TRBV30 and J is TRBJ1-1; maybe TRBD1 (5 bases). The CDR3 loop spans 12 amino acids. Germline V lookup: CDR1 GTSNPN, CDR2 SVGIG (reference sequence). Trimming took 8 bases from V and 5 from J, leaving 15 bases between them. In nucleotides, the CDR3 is TGTGCCCACGGAGCAGGGAGGACTGAAGCTTTCTTT. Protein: CAHGAGRTEAFF.

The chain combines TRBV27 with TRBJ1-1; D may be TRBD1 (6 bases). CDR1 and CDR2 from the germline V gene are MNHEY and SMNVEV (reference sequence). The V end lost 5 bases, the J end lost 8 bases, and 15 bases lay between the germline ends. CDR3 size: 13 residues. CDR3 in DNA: TGTGCCAGCAGTCTCCGGAGGGGGGCCGAAGCTTTCTTT. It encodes CASSLRRGAEAFF.

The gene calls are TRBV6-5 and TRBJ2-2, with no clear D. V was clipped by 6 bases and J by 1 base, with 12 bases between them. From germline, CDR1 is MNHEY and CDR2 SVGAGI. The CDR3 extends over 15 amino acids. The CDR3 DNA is TGTGCCAGCAGGAAGGGTCTTCTGAACACCGGGGAGCTGTTTTTT. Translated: CASRKGLLNTGELFF.

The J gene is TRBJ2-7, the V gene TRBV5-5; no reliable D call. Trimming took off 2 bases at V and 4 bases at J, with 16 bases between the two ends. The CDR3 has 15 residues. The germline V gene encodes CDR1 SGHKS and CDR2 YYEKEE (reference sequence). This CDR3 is CASSLRWQEQYEQYF. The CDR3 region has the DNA TGTGCCAGCAGCTTACGGTGGCAGGAACAGTACGAGCAGTACTTC.

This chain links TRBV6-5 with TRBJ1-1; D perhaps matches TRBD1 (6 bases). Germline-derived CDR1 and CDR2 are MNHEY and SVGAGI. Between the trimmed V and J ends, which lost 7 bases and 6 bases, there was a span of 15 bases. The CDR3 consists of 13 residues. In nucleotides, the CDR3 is TGTGCCAGCAAGAGGGCGGAGGGGGCTGAAGCTTTCTTT. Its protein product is CASKRAEGAEAFF.

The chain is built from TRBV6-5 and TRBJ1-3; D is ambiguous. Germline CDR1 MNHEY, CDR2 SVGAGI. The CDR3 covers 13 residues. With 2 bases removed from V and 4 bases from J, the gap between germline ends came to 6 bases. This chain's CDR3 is CASSYAEGNTIYF. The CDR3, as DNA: TGTGCCAGCAGTTACGCCGAAGGAAACACCATATATTTT.

CDR3 coding DNA: TGTGCCAGCAGCGTAGTGTGGAGAGGAACGCAGTATTTT. Protein: CASSVVWRGTQYF. The chain carries TRBV9 and TRBJ2-3, with D unresolved. In germline, CDR1 is SGDLS, CDR2 YYNGEE. The CDR3 sequence is 13 residues long. Trimming pared 0 bases from V and 9 bases from J, leaving 11 bases between.

The CDR3 region is CASSLTVTYEQYF. For the CDR3, the DNA is TGTGCCAGCAGCCTGACAGTAACCTACGAGCAGTACTTC. The genes are TRBV7-9 and TRBJ2-7; D is possibly TRBD1 (5 bases). The CDR3 totals 13 residues. In germline, CDR1 is SEHNR, CDR2 FQNEAQ (reference sequence). The germline V and J ends were trimmed by 5 bases and 2 bases, with 10 bases remaining between them.

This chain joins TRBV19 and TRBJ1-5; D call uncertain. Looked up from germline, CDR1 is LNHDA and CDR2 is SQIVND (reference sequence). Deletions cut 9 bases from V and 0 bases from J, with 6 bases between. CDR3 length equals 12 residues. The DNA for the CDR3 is TGTGCCAGCCACTTTAGCAATCAGCCCCAGCATTTT. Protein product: CASHFSNQPQHF. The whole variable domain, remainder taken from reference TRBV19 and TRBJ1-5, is DGGITQSPKYLFRKEGQNVTLSCEQNLNHDAMYWYRQDPGQGLRLIYYSQIVNDFQKGDIAEGYSVSREKKESFPLTVTSAQKNPTAFYLCASHFSNQPQHFGDGTRLSIL.

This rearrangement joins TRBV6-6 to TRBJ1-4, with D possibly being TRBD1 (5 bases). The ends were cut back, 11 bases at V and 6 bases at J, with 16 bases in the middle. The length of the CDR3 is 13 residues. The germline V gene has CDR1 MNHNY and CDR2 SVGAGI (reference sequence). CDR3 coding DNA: TGTGCCGCCGGGGGTCGAACCGATGAAAAACTGTTTTTT. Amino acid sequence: CAAGGRTDEKLFF.

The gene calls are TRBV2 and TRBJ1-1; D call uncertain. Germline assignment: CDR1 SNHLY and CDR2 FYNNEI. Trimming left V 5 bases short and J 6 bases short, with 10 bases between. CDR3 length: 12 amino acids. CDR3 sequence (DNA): TGTGCCAGCAGTCTGGAGTCCTCTGAAGCTTTCTTT. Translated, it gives CASSLESSEAFF.

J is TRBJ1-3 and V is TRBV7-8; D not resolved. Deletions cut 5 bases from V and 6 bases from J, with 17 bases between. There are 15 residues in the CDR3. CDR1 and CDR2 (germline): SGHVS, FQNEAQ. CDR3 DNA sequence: TGTGCCAGCAGCCCCCGCCCCTCTTTCGAAAACACCATATATTTT. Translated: CASSPRPSFENTIYF.

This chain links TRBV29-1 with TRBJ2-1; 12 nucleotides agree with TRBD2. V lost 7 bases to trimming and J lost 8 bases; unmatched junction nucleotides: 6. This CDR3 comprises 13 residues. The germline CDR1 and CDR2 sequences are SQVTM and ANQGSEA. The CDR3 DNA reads TGCAGCGCCGCTGGACTAGCGGGGCATGAGCAGTTCTTC. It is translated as CSAAGLAGHEQFF.

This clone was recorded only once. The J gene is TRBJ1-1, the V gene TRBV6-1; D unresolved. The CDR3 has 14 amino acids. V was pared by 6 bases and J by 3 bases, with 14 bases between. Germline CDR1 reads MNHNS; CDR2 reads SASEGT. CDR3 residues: CASRQGRRDTEAFF. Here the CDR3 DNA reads TGTGCCAGCAGACAAGGGCGCAGAGACACTGAAGCTTTCTTT.

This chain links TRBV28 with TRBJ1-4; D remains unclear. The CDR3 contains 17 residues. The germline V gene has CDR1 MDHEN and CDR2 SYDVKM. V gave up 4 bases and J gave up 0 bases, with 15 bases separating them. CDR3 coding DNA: TGTGCCAGCAGTTCAAGTAAAAGGACGGCAACTAATGAAAAACTGTTTTTT. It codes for CASSSSKRTATNEKLFF.